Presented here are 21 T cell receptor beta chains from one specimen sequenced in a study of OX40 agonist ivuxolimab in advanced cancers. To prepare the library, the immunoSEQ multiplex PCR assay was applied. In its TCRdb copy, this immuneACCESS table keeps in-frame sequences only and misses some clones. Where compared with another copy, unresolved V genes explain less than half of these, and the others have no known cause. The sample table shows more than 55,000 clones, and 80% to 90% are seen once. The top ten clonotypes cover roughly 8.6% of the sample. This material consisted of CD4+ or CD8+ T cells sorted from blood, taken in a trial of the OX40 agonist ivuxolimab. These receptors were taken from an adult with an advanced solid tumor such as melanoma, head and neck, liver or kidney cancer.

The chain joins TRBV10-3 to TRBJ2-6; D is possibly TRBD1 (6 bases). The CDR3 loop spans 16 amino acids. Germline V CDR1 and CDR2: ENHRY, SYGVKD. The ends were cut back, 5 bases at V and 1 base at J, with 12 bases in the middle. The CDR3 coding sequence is TGTGCCATCAGTAGGGACACCCCATCTGGGGCCAACGTCCTGACTTTC. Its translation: CAISRDTPSGANVLTF.

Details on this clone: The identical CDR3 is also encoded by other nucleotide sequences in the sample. The CDR3 loop is CASSVQGNTEAFF. CDR3 coding DNA: TGTGCCAGCAGCGTACAGGGAAACACTGAAGCTTTCTTT. The V gene is TRBV9, the J gene TRBJ1-1; D might be TRBD1 (5 bases). This CDR3 has 13 residues. V was shortened by 1 base and J by 2 bases, with 6 bases between the two germline ends. Germline V CDR1 and CDR2: SGDLS, YYNGEE.

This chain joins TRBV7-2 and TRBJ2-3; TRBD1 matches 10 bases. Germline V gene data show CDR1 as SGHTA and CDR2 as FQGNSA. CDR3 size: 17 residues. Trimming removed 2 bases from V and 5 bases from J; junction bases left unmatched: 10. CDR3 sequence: CASSLLPGQGTGDTQYF. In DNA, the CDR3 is TGTGCCAGCAGCTTACTCCCGGGACAGGGGACAGGAGATACGCAGTATTTT.

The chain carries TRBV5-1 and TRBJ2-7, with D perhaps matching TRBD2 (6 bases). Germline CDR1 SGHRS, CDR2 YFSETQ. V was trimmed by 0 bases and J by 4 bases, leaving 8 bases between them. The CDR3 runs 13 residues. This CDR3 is CASSLEGGYEQYF. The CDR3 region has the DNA TGCGCCAGCAGCTTGGAGGGAGGTTACGAGCAGTACTTC.

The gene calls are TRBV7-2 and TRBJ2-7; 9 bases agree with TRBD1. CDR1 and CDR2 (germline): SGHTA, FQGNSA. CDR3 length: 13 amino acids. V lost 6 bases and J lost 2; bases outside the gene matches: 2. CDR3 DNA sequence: TGTGCCAGCAGGACAGGGGGGGCCTACGAGCAGTACTTC. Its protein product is CASRTGGAYEQYF.

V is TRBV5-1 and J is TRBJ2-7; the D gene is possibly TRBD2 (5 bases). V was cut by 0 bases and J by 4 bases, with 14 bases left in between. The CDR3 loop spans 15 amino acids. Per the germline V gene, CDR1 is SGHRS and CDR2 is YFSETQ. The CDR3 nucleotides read TGCGCCAGCAGCTTGGTGGCAGGAGGTGTTTACGAGCAGTACTTC. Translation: CASSLVAGGVYEQYF.

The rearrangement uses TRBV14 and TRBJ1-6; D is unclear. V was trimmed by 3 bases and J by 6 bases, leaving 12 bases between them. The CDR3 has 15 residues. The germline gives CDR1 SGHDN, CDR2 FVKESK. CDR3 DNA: TGTGCCAGCAGCCAGGGTAGGATATCTAATTCACCCCTCCACTTT. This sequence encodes CASSQGRISNSPLHF.

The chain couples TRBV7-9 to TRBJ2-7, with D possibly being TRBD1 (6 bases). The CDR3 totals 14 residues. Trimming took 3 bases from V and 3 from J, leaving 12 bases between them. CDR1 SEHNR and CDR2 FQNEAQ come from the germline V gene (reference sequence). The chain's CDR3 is CASSFRGGLYEQYF. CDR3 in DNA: TGTGCCAGCAGCTTCAGGGGTGGACTCTACGAGCAGTACTTC.

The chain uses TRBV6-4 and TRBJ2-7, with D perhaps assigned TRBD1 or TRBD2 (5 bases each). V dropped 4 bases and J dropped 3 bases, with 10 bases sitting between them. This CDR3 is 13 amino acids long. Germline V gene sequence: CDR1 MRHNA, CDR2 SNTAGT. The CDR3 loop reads CASSARDGYEQYF. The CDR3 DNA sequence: TGTGCCAGCAGTGCCCGGGACGGCTACGAGCAGTACTTC.

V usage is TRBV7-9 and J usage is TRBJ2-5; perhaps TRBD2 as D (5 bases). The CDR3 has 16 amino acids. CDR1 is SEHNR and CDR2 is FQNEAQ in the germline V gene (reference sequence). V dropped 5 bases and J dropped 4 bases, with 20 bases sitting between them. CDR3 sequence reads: CASSEQGLAVGETQYF. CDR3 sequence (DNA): TGTGCCAGCAGCGAACAAGGACTTGCGGTCGGAGAGACCCAGTACTTC.

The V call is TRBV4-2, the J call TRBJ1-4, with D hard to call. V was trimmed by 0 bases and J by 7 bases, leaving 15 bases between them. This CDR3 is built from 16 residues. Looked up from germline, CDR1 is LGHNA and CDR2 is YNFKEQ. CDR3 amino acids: CASSQDRSKGAEKLFF. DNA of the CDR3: TGTGCCAGCAGCCAAGACAGGTCGAAGGGAGCTGAAAAACTGTTTTTT.

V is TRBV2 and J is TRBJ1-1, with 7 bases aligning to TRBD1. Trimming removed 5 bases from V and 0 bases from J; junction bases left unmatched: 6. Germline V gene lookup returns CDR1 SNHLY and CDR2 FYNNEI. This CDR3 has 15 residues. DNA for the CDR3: TGTGCCAGCAGTTGGGACAGTAGTATGAACACTGAAGCTTTCTTT. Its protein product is CASSWDSSMNTEAFF.

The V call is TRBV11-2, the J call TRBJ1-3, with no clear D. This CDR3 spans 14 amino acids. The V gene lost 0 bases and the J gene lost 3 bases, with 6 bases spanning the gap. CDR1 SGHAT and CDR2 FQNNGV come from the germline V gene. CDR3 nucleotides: TGTGCCAGCAGCTTAGAGGCGATTGGAAACACCATATATTTT. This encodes CASSLEAIGNTIYF.

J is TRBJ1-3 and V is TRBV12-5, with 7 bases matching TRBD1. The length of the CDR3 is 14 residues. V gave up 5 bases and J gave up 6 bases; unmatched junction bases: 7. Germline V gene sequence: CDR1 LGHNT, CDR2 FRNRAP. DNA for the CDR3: TGTGCTAGTGGTCCTGGACAGGTCGAAAACACCATATATTTT. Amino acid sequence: CASGPGQVENTIYF.

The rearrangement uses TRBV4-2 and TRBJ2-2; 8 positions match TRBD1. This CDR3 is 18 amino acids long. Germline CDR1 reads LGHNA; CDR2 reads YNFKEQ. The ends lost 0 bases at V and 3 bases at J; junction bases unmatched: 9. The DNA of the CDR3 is TGTGCCAGCAGCCAAGAGTGGAGGCAGGGGGCCCACACCGGGGAGCTGTTTTTT. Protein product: CASSQEWRQGAHTGELFF.

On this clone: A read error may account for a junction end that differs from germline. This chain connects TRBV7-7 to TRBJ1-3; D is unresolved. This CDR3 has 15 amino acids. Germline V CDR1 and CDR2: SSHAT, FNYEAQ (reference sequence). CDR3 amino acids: CASSLGSSLENTIYF. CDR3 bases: TGTGCTAGCAGCTTAGGCAGTTCTCTTGAGAACACCATATATTTT.

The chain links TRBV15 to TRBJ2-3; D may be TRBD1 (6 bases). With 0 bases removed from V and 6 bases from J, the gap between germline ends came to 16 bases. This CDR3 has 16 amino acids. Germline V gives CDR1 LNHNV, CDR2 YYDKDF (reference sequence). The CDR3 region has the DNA TGTGCCACCAGCAGAGATAAGGGGGATGTAGGTGATACGCAGTATTTT. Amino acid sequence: CATSRDKGDVGDTQYF.

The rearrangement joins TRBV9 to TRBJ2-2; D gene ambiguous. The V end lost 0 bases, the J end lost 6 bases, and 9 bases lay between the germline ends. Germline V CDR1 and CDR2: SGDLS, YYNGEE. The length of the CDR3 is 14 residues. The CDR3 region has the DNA TGTGCCAGCAGCGTAGGTCCAGGAGCCGGGGAGCTGTTTTTT. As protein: CASSVGPGAGELFF. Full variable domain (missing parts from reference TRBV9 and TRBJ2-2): DSGVTQTPKHLITATGQRVTLRCSPRSGDLSVYWYQQSLDQGLQFLIQYYNGEERAKGNILERFSAQQFPDLHSELNLSSLELGDSALYFCASSVGPGAGELFFGEGSRLTVL.

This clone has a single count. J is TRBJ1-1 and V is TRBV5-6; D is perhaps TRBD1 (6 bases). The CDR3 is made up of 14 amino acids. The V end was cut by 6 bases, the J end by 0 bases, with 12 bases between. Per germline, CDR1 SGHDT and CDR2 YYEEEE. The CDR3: CASTPWDMNTEAFF. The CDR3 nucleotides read TGTGCCAGCACCCCCTGGGACATGAACACTGAAGCTTTCTTT.

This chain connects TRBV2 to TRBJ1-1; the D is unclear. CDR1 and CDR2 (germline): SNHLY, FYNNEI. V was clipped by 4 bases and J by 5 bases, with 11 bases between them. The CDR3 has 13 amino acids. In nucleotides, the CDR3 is TGTGCCAGCAGTGTTGTGGAGGAAACTGAAGCTTTCTTT. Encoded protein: CASSVVEETEAFF.

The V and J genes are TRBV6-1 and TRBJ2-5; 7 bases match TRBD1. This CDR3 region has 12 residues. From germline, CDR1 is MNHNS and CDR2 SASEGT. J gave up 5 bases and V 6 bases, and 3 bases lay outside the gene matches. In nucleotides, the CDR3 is TGTGCCAGCAGACAGGGGCGTGAGACCCAGTACTTC. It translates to CASRQGRETQYF.